This passage covers 6 T cell receptor beta chains from one sample sequenced in a study of OX40 agonist ivuxolimab in advanced cancers. Method: immunoSEQ multiplex PCR; TCRdb's copy keeps in-frame clones and lacks some. Found here are some 49,000 clones, 75% to 90% of them singletons; the top ten hold approximately 20%. This material consisted of CD4+ or CD8+ T cells sorted from blood, taken in a trial of the OX40 agonist ivuxolimab. These receptor sequences come from an adult with an advanced solid tumor such as melanoma, head and neck, liver or kidney cancer.

The rearrangement joins TRBV7-9 to TRBJ2-5; no definite D call. V lost 5 bases, J lost 1 base, and 14 bases lay in between. Germline V gene data show CDR1 as SEHNR and CDR2 as FQNEAQ (reference sequence). This CDR3 is 15 amino acids long. The CDR3 nucleotides read TGTGCCAGCAGCCTAAGGGCCCCATCCCAAGAGACCCAGTACTTC. Translating gives CASSLRAPSQETQYF.

This chain connects TRBV27 to TRBJ1-6, with unresolved D. Trimming left V 1 base short and J 10 bases short, with 8 bases between. Germline V lookup: CDR1 MNHEY, CDR2 SMNVEV (reference sequence). This CDR3 is built from 13 residues. This chain's CDR3 is CASSLWAGSPLHF. The CDR3 DNA is TGTGCCAGCAGTTTATGGGCAGGATCACCCCTCCACTTT.

This clone was seen just once. The V call is TRBV19, the J call TRBJ2-1; D gene uncertain. This CDR3 spans 12 amino acids. From germline, CDR1 is LNHDA and CDR2 SQIVND (reference sequence). The V gene lost 4 bases and the J gene lost 8 bases, with 9 bases spanning the gap. CDR3 region: CASSNSWDEQFF. As DNA, the CDR3 is TGTGCCAGTAGTAACTCGTGGGATGAGCAGTTCTTC.

This clone is a singleton in its sample. The gene calls are TRBV6-5 and TRBJ2-1; 10 bases are shared with TRBD2. V was pared by 2 bases and J by 2 bases, with 0 bases of the junction left unmatched. Germline V gene sequence: CDR1 MNHEY, CDR2 SVGAGI. The CDR3 runs 15 residues. The CDR3 loop reads CASSYLAGAYNEQFF. The CDR3 DNA sequence: TGTGCCAGCAGTTACCTAGCGGGGGCCTACAATGAGCAGTTCTTC.

V usage is TRBV10-3 and J usage is TRBJ2-3, with TRBD1 matching over 10 bases. Germline V lookup: CDR1 ENHRY, CDR2 SYGVKD. V dropped 6 bases and J dropped 1; count of bases not matched to a gene: 4. This CDR3 comprises 15 residues. The chain's CDR3 is CAISPGTGGTDTQYF. The CDR3 bases are TGTGCCATCAGCCCCGGGACAGGGGGCACAGATACGCAGTATTTT.

This chain's CDR3 is CASSSPYFVLRDTGSYEQYF. CDR3 DNA sequence: TGTGCCAGCAGTTCGCCCTACTTCGTTCTCCGGGACACCGGCTCCTACGAGCAGTACTTC. The rearrangement joins TRBV28 to TRBJ2-7; maybe TRBD1 (6 bases). Germline values: CDR1 MDHEN, CDR2 SYDVKM. V was cut by 4 bases and J by 0 bases, with 28 bases left in between. The length of the CDR3 is 20 residues.